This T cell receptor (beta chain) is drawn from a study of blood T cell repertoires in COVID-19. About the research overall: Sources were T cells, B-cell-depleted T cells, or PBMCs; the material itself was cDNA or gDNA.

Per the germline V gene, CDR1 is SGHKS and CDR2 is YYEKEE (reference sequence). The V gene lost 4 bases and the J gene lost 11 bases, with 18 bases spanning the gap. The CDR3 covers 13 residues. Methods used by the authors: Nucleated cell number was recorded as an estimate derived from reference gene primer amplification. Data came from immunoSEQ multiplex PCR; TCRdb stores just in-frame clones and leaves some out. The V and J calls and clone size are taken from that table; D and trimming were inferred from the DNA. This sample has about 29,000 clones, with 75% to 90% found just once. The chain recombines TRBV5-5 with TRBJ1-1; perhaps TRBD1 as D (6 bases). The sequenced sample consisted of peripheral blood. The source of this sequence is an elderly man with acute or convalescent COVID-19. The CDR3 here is CASSQLVGQRAFF. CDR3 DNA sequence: TGTGCCAGCAGCCAGCTAGTTGGACAGAGGGCTTTCTTT. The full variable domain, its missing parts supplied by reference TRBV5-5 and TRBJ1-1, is DAGVTQSPTHLIKTRGQQVTLRCSPISGHKSVSWYQQVLGQGPQFIFQYYEKEERGRGNFPDRFSARQFPNYSSELNVNALLLGDSALYLCASSQLVGQRAFFGQGTRLTVV.